Listed below are T cell receptor beta chains from one sample, sequenced in a study of metastatic and nonmetastatic thyroid tumors. Via MiXCR, TCRdb re-called the PCR reads. The table has 6,500 to 7,000 clones, 25% to 35% seen once. Material: tumor tissue. The receptors were sampled from a female donor with papillary thyroid cancer or a benign thyroid nodule (not recorded which). Some clones in this sample may be carry-over from other donors' samples. CDR3s include the opening cysteine and the closing phenylalanine or tryptophan. D genes are given only for firm matches. Not all rows give a size; the values are once, few, many and, for expanded clones, a class.

v_gene,d_gene,j_gene,abundance,CDR3nt,CDR3aa
TRBV27,.,TRBJ1-5,.,TGTGCCAGCAGAACCGGGTCTAATAAGCCCCAGCATTTT,CASRTGSNKPQHF
TRBV11-2,TRBD2,TRBJ2-3,once,TGTGCCAGTAGTTCTACGACGGGAGGGGGGAGGCATACGCAGTATTTT,CASSSTTGGGRHTQYF
TRBV11-2,.,TRBJ2-7,.,TGTGCCAGCAGGGGCGGCGTGGAGCAGTACTTC,CASRGGVEQYF
TRBV28,.,TRBJ2-1,.,TGTGCCAGCAGTTTACGGGACTCCCGCATATTCTTC,CASSLRDSRIFF
TRBV12-3/TRBV12-4,.,TRBJ1-5,.,TGTGCCAGCAGCCAAACAGGGAACAATCAGCCCCAGCATTTT,CASSQTGNNQPQHF
TRBV6-1,.,TRBJ1-1,medium-sized,TGTGCCAGCAGCCTCTCCACGTCGACTTTCTTT,CASSLSTSTFF
TRBV27,TRBD1,TRBJ2-4,.,TGTGCCAGCAGTTCAGGGGGCGCGAACATTCAGTACTTC,CASSSGGANIQYF
TRBV7-2,TRBD2,TRBJ2-1,medium-sized,TGTGCCAGCTCTCGCGGGGGTCCGTACAATGAGCAGTTCTTC,CASSRGGPYNEQFF
TRBV6-5,.,TRBJ2-5,few,TGTGCCAGCAGTCGTACTCGACCTAGAGAAGAGACCCAGTACTTC,CASSRTRPREETQYF
TRBV11-3,.,TRBJ1-1,.,TGTGCCAGCAGCCCTCAGGGGCGGTACACTGAAGCTTTCTTT,CASSPQGRYTEAFF
TRBV7-3,.,TRBJ1-1,.,TGTGCCAGCAGCCCCGACGGGGGCGATAACACTGAAGCTTTCTTT,CASSPDGGDNTEAFF
TRBV19,.,TRBJ2-5,medium-sized,TGTGCCAGTAGTGGACAAAACCAAGAGACCCAGTACTTC,CASSGQNQETQYF
TRBV7-9,.,TRBJ2-1,few,TGTGCCAGCAGGTTATACAATGAGCAGTTCTTT,CASRLYNEQFF
TRBV29-1,.,TRBJ2-1,many,TGCAGCCTTGTCAGCTCCTACAATGAGCAGTTCTTC,CSLVSSYNEQFF
TRBV12-3/TRBV12-4,.,TRBJ2-1,.,TGTGCCAGCAGATCTCCCCCGGGAGATGAGCAGTTCTTC,CASRSPPGDEQFF
TRBV7-9,TRBD2,TRBJ2-1,many,TGTGCCAGCAGCTTAGGACTAGCGGGGGTTGAGCAGTTCTTC,CASSLGLAGVEQFF
TRBV6-1,.,TRBJ2-3,medium-sized,TGTGCCAGCAGAATGACAGGTGGGGCAGATACGCAGTATTTT,CASRMTGGADTQYF
TRBV14,.,TRBJ2-7,medium-sized,TGTGCCAGCAGCCAAGGCAGGGCCTACGAGCAGTACTTC,CASSQGRAYEQYF
TRBV6-2/TRBV6-3,TRBD1,TRBJ1-1,few,TGTGCCAGCAGTTACTCCAACAGGGGTTGGAACACTGAAGCTTTCTTT,CASSYSNRGWNTEAFF
TRBV19,TRBD1,TRBJ1-2,.,TGTGCCAGTAGTACTCGACAGGGGGGCTACACCTTC,CASSTRQGGYTF
TRBV12-3/TRBV12-4,TRBD1,TRBJ2-5,.,TGTGCCAGCAGCTATGGACAGGGCGAGACCCAGTACTTC,CASSYGQGETQYF
TRBV20-1,.,TRBJ1-6,.,TGCAGTGCTGCGACAGCAGATAATTCACCCCTCCACTTT,CSAATADNSPLHF
TRBV6-5,TRBD1,TRBJ2-5,medium-sized,TGTGCCAGCAGTTACTCACCGGGACAGGGTGAAGAGACCCAGTACTTC,CASSYSPGQGEETQYF
TRBV21-1,.,TRBJ1-5,.,TGTGCCAGCAGCAAAAGACAGGGGGCTGGGTGGATGGCTAGCAATCAGCCCCAGCATTTT,CASSKRQGAGWMASNQPQHF
TRBV6-5,.,TRBJ2-2,few,TGTGCCAGCAGTTACTCGGAAGGGGGAATTGACACCGGGGAGCTGTTTTTT,CASSYSEGGIDTGELFF
TRBV19,.,TRBJ1-5,.,TGTGCCAGTTGGAAGGGTGGAAATCAGCCCCAGCATTTT,CASWKGGNQPQHF
TRBV7-2,TRBD1,TRBJ2-5,.,TGTGCCAGCAGCCCTCCGGGACAGGGAGTGAGGAGGGAGACCCAGTACTTC,CASSPPGQGVRRETQYF